Given below is one T cell receptor (beta chain) in context. No antigen is known for it. No base-level quality is on record; no much larger clone is a single base apart. The germline V gene gives CDR1 as SGHDT and CDR2 as YYEEEE. The CDR3 runs 11 residues from the cysteine to the phenylalanine. Of the read, only the CDR3 DNA is kept; its 33 bases are in frame from base 1. V and J are trimmed by 4 bases and 14 bases, and the gene matches miss 2 bases of the junction. Another Seattle source contributed samples from volunteer blood donors who had recovered from COVID-19. Whole blood was collected in K2EDTA tubes by collaborating institutions according to the institutions' own protocols. For TCRbeta analysis, collaborators shipped samples as frozen whole blood, isolated PBMCs, or DNA extracted from either of those sample types. The sample is drawn from a study of blood T cell repertoires in COVID-19 (TCRdb year 2020). In terms of the full investigation: Samples from collaborators originated in the United States, Italy and Spain and spanned both the acute and convalescent phases of COVID-19. The prospective study material was composed of cDNA or gDNA derived from T cells, B-cell-depleted T cells, or PBMCs. Deeply sampled blood TCRbeta repertoires from subjects exposed to, actively infected with, or recovered from COVID-19 were included in the dataset. A freely available public database, intended as a resource for researchers studying the immune response to SARS-CoV-2, is where the repertoires were released. The samples were drawn from two sources: the first 160 participants of the ongoing ImmuneRACE study, and fewer than 1,500 subjects contributed by 6 global collaborators. The sample metadata nearly always contained a de-identified subject ID, COVID-19 status, age in years and sex. HLA class I and class II types, where available, came from metadata supplied by the sample provider rather than from assay-based typing.

Points the paper makes about the study in general: The quantity of clinical and demographic metadata differed by source and by participant and was supplied without curation.

TCRbeta CDR3 regions were amplified from genomic DNA using the immunoSEQ Assay, a bias-controlled multiplex PCR. The authors processed their data as follows. Nucleated cell counts per sample were estimated from amplification of reference gene primers within the assay. To quantify the absolute abundance of each unique TCRbeta CDR3 rearrangement, sequence reads were collapsed and filtered. For each sample, productive Simpson clonality was calculated as the square root of Simpson's diversity index over productive rearrangements. In TCRdb, the immuneACCESS table is reduced to in-frame sequences with V and J assigned. These tables do not hold every clone; where another copy was compared, an unresolved V gene accounts for under half, and the others remain unexplained. That table supplies the V and J calls and clone size; D and trimming were determined from the DNA. The sample table lists around 250,000 clones, about 83% of them with a count of one. More than 1.5% of the sample comes from the top ten.

The chain employs TRBV5-6 and TRBJ1-6; TRBD1 matches 8 bases in the middle. Sequenced: peripheral blood. This clonotype was obtained from a woman in her thirties or forties who had recovered from COVID-19. The sequenced DNA is TGTGCCAGCAGCCGGGGACAGGCCCTCCACTTT. Its protein product is CASSRGQALHF.